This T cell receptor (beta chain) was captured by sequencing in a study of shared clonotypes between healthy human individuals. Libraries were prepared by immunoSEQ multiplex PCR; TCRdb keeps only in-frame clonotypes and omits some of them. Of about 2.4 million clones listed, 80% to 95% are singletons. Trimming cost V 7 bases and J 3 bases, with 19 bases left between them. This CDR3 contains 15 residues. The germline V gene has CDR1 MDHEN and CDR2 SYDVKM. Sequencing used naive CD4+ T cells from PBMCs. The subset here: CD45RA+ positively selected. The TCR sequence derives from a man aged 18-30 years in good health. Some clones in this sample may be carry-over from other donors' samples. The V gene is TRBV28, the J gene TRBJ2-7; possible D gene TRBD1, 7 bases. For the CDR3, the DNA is TGTGCCAGCACTCCCCCTGGAGGGGGCGGCTACGAGCAGTACTTC. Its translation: CASTPPGGGGYEQYF.